The present TCR beta chain was sequenced within a study of technical replicates of blood from a few donors. Only in-frame clones appear in the TCRdb table, and some are missing; sequencing was by immunoSEQ multiplex PCR. The data contain approximately 74,000 clones, over 80% of them singletons. Sequencing was done on a sample of PBMCs. The source is a human donor in good health. Some clones in this sample may be carry-over from other donors' samples.

The CDR3 DNA sequence: TGCGCCAGCAGCCAAGATCCAGGAAGCGGGAGCAATGAGCAGTTCTTC. This codes for CASSQDPGSGSNEQFF. This chain connects TRBV4-3 to TRBJ2-1; 8 nucleotides align to TRBD2. Trimming took 0 bases from V and 6 from J; bases not matched to a gene: 7. Germline CDR1 and CDR2: LGHNA and YSLEER. This CDR3 comprises 16 residues.